This TCR beta chain was identified in a study of shared clonotypes between healthy human individuals. This table comes from immunoSEQ multiplex PCR, and its TCRdb copy is limited to in-frame clones, with some not included. Here the sample spans fewer than 1.6 million clones, approximately 98.5% being singletons. This clonotype originated in a young man in good health. Material: naive CD4+ T cells sorted from blood. Stated subset: CD45RA+ positively selected.

In DNA, the CDR3 is TGTGCCAGCTCCCTTGTTCGGCGGGGGGCAACTGAAGCTTTCTTT. It yields the protein CASSLVRRGATEAFF. The chain recombines TRBV2 with TRBJ1-1; D may be TRBD1 (6 bases). The CDR3 contains 15 residues. Germline assignment: CDR1 SNHLY and CDR2 FYNNEI. V lost 8 bases and J lost 5, with 21 bases in between.